The entry that follows covers one TCR beta chain sequence. Its antigen is not identified. This CDR3 is built from 18 residues. These data originate in a study of T-cell reconstitution after alpha-beta-depleted transplantation in children. For TCRbeta, the library was prepared with unique molecular identifiers. MiXCR, applied by TCRdb to the PCR reads, yields one record per CDR3 protein. The profile covers about 510,000 distinct CDR3 sequences, with more than 9.5% appearing a single time and around 13% taken by the ten largest. Overall study results and limits: Expanded graft clones, several hundred of them, were reportedly the source of alpha-beta T cells about two months after transplant. TCRbeta diversity was high at day 60 in some patients (a result of surviving recipient T cells and thymic progenitors). One year post-transplant, T-cell counts and diversity were largely derived from T cells produced anew.

The genes are TRBV21-1 and TRBJ2-2; TRBD2, the table's D call, lacks a check against the DNA. TRBV21-1 represents a pseudogene. This sequence originates from a female patient younger than 10 who had a stem cell transplant for aplastic anemia, so the T cells may come from the graft donor. Material: PBMCs, mostly from graft donor cells, obtained 180 days after TCRalphabeta/CD19-depleted stem cell transplant. The DNA for the CDR3 is TGTGCCAGCAGCAAAGAGCTCCTCGGCAGGGTAAACACCGGGGAGCTGTTTTTT. This encodes CASSKELLGRVNTGELFF.